This T cell receptor beta chain originates from a study of radiation and T cells in renal cell carcinoma. Using immunoSEQ multiplex PCR, the repertoire was profiled, and TCRdb retains in-frame clones only, with some absent. The repertoire holds 150,000 to 180,000 clones, with roughly 89% as singletons. Time point of the sample: blood 2 weeks post-SBRT. The treatment here: 15 Gy SBRT to primary tumor, nephrectomy 4 weeks later. This CDR3 comprises 13 residues. With 6 bases clipped from V and 10 bases from J, the junction kept 10 bases outside the gene matches. CDR1 is MNHEY, CDR2 SVGAGI, per germline. This sequence originates from a woman aged 45-65 years with renal cell carcinoma. This specimen consisted of blood, obtained from a patient whose treatment included radiotherapy and nephrectomy. The chain combines TRBV6-5 with TRBJ2-7; 9 bases are a match to TRBD1. The DNA for the CDR3 is TGTGCCAGCAGCTCCAATGGGGACAGGGATCAGTACTTC. This gives the protein CASSSNGDRDQYF.